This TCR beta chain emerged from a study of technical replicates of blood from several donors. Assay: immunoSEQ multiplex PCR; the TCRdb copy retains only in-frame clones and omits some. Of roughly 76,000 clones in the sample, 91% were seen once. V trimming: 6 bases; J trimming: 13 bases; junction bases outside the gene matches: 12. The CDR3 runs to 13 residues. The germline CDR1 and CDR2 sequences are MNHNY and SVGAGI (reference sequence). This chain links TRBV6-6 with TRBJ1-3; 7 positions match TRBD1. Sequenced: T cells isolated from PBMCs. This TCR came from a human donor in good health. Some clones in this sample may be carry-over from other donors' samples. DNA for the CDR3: TGTGCCAGCAGCAGTGGACAGGCCGCTTGGATATATTTT. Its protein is CASSSGQAAWIYF.